What follows are 9 T cell receptor beta chains derived from one specimen sequenced in a study of blood T cell repertoires in COVID-19. Profiling relied on immunoSEQ multiplex PCR, and the TCRdb table lists in-frame clones only, not all of them. In the table there are around 140,000 clones, roughly 90% of which are singletons. Material for sequencing was peripheral blood. These receptors came from a woman aged 50 to 60 with acute or convalescent COVID-19.

This chain connects TRBV9 to TRBJ2-3, with D perhaps matching TRBD2 (6 bases). Germline loops: CDR1 SGDLS, CDR2 YYNGEE. Trimming took off 0 bases at V and 5 bases at J, with 13 bases between the two ends. The CDR3 spans 15 residues. The CDR3 sequence is CASSVGGLGGDTQYF. The CDR3 bases are TGTGCCAGCAGCGTAGGGGGACTTGGGGGAGATACGCAGTATTTT.

The gene calls are TRBV19 and TRBJ2-1; D unclear. The CDR3 sequence is 15 residues long. Germline loops: CDR1 LNHDA, CDR2 SQIVND (reference sequence). Between the trimmed V and J ends, which lost 1 base and 3 bases, there was a span of 10 bases. The CDR3, as DNA: TGTGCCAGTAGTATAGCCGGAGCCGACTACAATGAGCAGTTCTTC. Its translation: CASSIAGADYNEQFF.

CDR3 sequence (DNA): TGTGCCAGTAGTTCAGGGGGCTTCGCGTCCCAGCATTTT. This sequence encodes CASSSGGFASQHF. J is TRBJ1-5 and V is TRBV19; TRBD1 matches at 8 bases. The CDR3 has 13 residues. The ends lost 5 bases at V and 11 bases at J; junction bases unmatched: 8. Germline V gene sequence: CDR1 LNHDA, CDR2 SQIVND (reference sequence).

The rearrangement joins TRBV6-4 to TRBJ2-1; D not resolved. The CDR3 length is 14 residues. Germline values: CDR1 MRHNA, CDR2 SNTAGT. V shed 11 bases and J shed 4 bases, with 18 bases lying between them. The CDR3 bases are TGTGCCGGTTTTAACCACCCTCTATACAATGAGCAGTTCTTC. Translated, it gives CAGFNHPLYNEQFF.

The gene calls are TRBV7-9 and TRBJ2-3; 7 bases fit TRBD2. The CDR3 runs to 16 residues. After removal of 4 bases from V and 8 bases from J, the junction contained 15 bases not matched to a gene. Germline loops: CDR1 SEHNR, CDR2 FQNEAQ (reference sequence). CDR3 nucleotide sequence: TGTGCCAGCAGCTCGTCCGGGCGGGGGTACCAGAGTACGCAGTATTTT. Translation: CASSSSGRGYQSTQYF.

The sample holds one count of this clone. J is TRBJ1-5 and V is TRBV18, with 9 bases lining up with TRBD1. The CDR3 totals 18 residues. Germline V gene data show CDR1 as KGHSH and CDR2 as LQKENI. Unmatched junction bases numbered 12, after V lost 6 bases and J lost 0 bases. The CDR3 loop is CASSHRTGAIYSNQPQHF. CDR3 coding DNA: TGTGCCAGCTCTCACCGGACAGGGGCAATTTATAGCAATCAGCCCCAGCATTTT.

The gene calls are TRBV30 and TRBJ1-1; 7 bases line up with TRBD1. Trimming at V came to 1 base and at J to 5 bases, leaving 4 bases not matched to a gene. The CDR3 is 13 residues long. Germline loops: CDR1 GTSNPN, CDR2 SVGIG (reference sequence). CDR3 in amino acids: CAWSGQGGTEAFF. Written as DNA, the CDR3 is TGTGCCTGGAGTGGACAGGGAGGAACTGAAGCTTTCTTT.

V gene TRBV27 combines with J gene TRBJ1-4; TRBD1 aligns across 8 bases. Germline CDR1 reads MNHEY; CDR2 reads SMNVEV (reference sequence). Germline trimming cut 5 bases from V and 8 bases from J; bases unmatched to any gene: 7. The CDR3 runs 14 residues. In DNA, the CDR3 is TGTGCCAGCAGTGCAGGGGGCCTAGTCGAAAAACTGTTTTTT. It is translated as CASSAGGLVEKLFF.

The V call is TRBV25-1, the J call TRBJ1-5; D ambiguous. Trimming stripped 4 bases from V and 6 bases from J, with 7 bases between. Germline CDR1 MGHDK, CDR2 SYGVNS. The CDR3 sequence is 12 residues long. CDR3: CASSVPGQPQHF. The CDR3 DNA reads TGTGCCAGCAGTGTACCCGGTCAGCCCCAGCATTTT.